This T cell receptor beta chain emerged from a study of blood T cell repertoires in COVID-19. Overall study: Sources were T cells, B-cell-depleted T cells, or PBMCs; the material itself was cDNA or gDNA.

In the original workflow: Amplification of reference gene primers provided the estimated nucleated cell counts. Profiled with immunoSEQ multiplex PCR; TCRdb holds only in-frame clones, not every one. D and trimming were read from the DNA, whereas the V and J calls and clone size are those reported in that table. The sample yields about 480,000 clones, more than 75% seen once. V was cut by 4 bases and J by 0 bases, with 16 bases left in between. Per the germline V gene, CDR1 is LGHDT and CDR2 is YNNKEL (reference sequence). This CDR3 has 16 residues. Donors in Cohort 3 counted as recovered after two negative PCRs, clearance, or symptom resolution.

Sequencing input: PBMCs or T cells enriched from blood (not recorded which). The chain uses TRBV3-1 (or the pseudogene TRBV3-2) and TRBJ2-7; D is possibly TRBD1 (7 bases). This sequence originates from a woman aged 40 to 55 who had recovered from COVID-19. The CDR3 DNA sequence: TGTGCCAGCAGCCTCAGGGGGGCGGAATACTCCTACGAGCAGTACTTC. Its translation: CASSLRGAEYSYEQYF.